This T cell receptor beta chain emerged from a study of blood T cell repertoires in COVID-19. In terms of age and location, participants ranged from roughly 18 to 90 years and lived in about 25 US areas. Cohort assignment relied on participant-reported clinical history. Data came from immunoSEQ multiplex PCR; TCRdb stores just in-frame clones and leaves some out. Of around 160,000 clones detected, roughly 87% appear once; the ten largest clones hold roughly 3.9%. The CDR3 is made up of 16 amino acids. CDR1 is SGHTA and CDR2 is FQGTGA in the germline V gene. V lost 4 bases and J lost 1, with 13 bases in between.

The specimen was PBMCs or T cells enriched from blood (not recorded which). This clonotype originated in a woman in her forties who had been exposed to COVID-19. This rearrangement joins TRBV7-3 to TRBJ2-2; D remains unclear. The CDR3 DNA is TGTGCCAGCAGCTCCCTAGTCCGTCGGAACACCGGGGAGCTGTTTTTT. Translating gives CASSSLVRRNTGELFF.